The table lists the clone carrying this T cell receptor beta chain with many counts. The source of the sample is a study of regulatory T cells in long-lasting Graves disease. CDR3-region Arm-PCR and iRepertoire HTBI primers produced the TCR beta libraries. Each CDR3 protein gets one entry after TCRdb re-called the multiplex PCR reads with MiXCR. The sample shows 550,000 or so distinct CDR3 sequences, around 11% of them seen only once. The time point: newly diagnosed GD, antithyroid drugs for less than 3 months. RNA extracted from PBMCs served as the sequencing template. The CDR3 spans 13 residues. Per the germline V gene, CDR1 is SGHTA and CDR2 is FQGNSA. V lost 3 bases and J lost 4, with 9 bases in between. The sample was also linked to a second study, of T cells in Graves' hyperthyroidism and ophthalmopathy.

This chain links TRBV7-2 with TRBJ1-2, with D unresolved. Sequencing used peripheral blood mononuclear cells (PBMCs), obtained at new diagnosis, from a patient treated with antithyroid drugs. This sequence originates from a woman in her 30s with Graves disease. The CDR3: CASSFGVGYGYTF. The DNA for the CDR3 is TGTGCCAGCAGCTTCGGGGTTGGCTATGGCTACACCTTC. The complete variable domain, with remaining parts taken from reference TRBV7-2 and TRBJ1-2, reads GAGVSQSPSNKVTEKGKDVELRCDPISGHTALYWYRQSLGQGLEFLIYFQGNSAPDKSGLPSDRFSAERTGGSVSTLTIQRTQQEDSAVYLCASSFGVGYGYTFGSGTRLTVV.